Following are 11 T cell receptor beta chains from one sample sequenced in a study of T cell clones after liver transplantation. Produced via immunoSEQ multiplex PCR; TCRdb's table is partial and in-frame only. Of tens of thousands of clones in the sample, approximately 80% are singletons; the top ten hold 2.1%. Material: CD4+ T cells from blood, obtained 48 months after liver transplant. The source is a human patient who received a liver transplant. Some of these T cells may belong to the graft donor.

CDR3 residues: CASSPGVLRTWTSSEQYF. As DNA, the CDR3 is TGTGCCAGCTCACCGGGGGTGTTGAGGACATGGACGAGTTCGGAGCAGTACTTC. The chain joins TRBV18 to TRBJ2-7; D could derive from TRBD1 or TRBD2 (5 bases each). This CDR3 region has 18 residues. V was trimmed by 3 bases and J by 7 bases, leaving 28 bases between them. CDR1 and CDR2 (germline): KGHSH, LQKENI.

This chain uses TRBV5-6 with TRBJ2-7; 13 bases agree with TRBD2. The junction had 13 bases not matched to a gene; V was cut back by 4 bases and J by 3 bases. The CDR3 has 18 residues. Germline V CDR1 and CDR2: SGHDT, YYEEEE. This CDR3 reads CASSPGLAGYNQYYEQYF. In nucleotides, the CDR3 is TGTGCCAGCAGCCCGGGACTAGCGGGATACAACCAGTACTACGAGCAGTACTTC.

The gene calls are TRBV15 and TRBJ2-6; the D is unclear. Germline V gives CDR1 LNHNV, CDR2 YYDKDF (reference sequence). Trimming removed 7 bases at V and 0 bases at J, with 7 bases between. The CDR3 consists of 14 residues. The CDR3 here is CATKRNSGANVLTF. DNA of the CDR3: TGTGCCACCAAGAGGAACTCTGGGGCCAACGTCCTGACTTTC.

The gene calls are TRBV10-3 and TRBJ2-2; D gene ambiguous. The CDR3 is 14 amino acids. Germline CDR1 and CDR2: ENHRY and SYGVKD. Trimming removed 7 bases at V and 3 bases at J, with 12 bases between. The CDR3 DNA follows: TGTGCCATCAAGGTTGGGGTGGACACCGGGGAGCTGTTTTTT. Translating it yields CAIKVGVDTGELFF.

The rearrangement joins TRBV6-5 to TRBJ2-7; 8 nucleotides agree with TRBD1. The V gene's germline CDR1 is MNHEY and CDR2 SVGAGI. This CDR3 contains 14 residues. J gave up 6 bases and V 3 bases, and 7 bases lay outside the gene matches. The CDR3 reads CASSYSDRVREQYF. CDR3 nucleotides: TGTGCCAGCAGTTATTCGGACAGGGTCCGCGAGCAGTACTTC.

The chain has TRBV7-2 and TRBJ2-5; D might be TRBD1 (5 bases). Germline V lookup: CDR1 SGHTA, CDR2 FQGNSA. CDR3 size: 14 residues. V dropped 1 base and J dropped 2 bases, with 8 bases sitting between them. Written as DNA, the CDR3 is TGTGCCAGCAGCTTAGAACAGGCTCAAGAGACCCAGTACTTC. Protein product: CASSLEQAQETQYF.

This rearrangement joins TRBV6-1 to TRBJ2-2; D is uncertain. The germline V gene has CDR1 MNHNS and CDR2 SASEGT. The CDR3 totals 13 residues. Deletions cut 6 bases from V and 7 bases from J, with 12 bases between. This CDR3 is CASSYTRYGELFF. As DNA, the CDR3 is TGTGCCAGCAGCTATACACGGTACGGGGAGCTGTTTTTT.

The chain employs TRBV29-1 and TRBJ1-4, with 7 bases fitting TRBD1. The germline V gene has CDR1 SQVTM and CDR2 ANQGSEA. The CDR3 covers 14 residues. Unmatched junction bases numbered 6, after V lost 5 bases and J lost 3 bases. Written as DNA, the CDR3 is TGCAGCGTTAGCACCCAGGGGGCTAATGAAAAACTGTTTTTT. Amino acids: CSVSTQGANEKLFF.

The V gene is TRBV4-1, the J gene TRBJ2-7; weak D call: TRBD1 (5 bases). V dropped 4 bases and J dropped 4 bases, with 17 bases sitting between them. The CDR3 consists of 15 residues. CDR1 is MGHRA, CDR2 YSYEKL, per germline. The CDR3 sequence: CASSRGDGQGYEQYF. Here the CDR3 DNA reads TGCGCCAGCAGCCGGGGTGACGGGCAGGGATACGAGCAGTACTTC.

The rearrangement joins TRBV5-1 to TRBJ2-5, with no clear D. CDR1 and CDR2 (germline): SGHRS, YFSETQ. The CDR3 spans 13 residues. The V end was cut by 5 bases, the J end by 5 bases, with 13 bases between. The CDR3 DNA follows: TGCGCCAGCAGTAGGTTGGCCACGGAGACCCAGTACTTC. This codes for CASSRLATETQYF.

The table lists this clone with a count of one. The V gene is TRBV2, the J gene TRBJ1-2; possibly TRBD1 for D (6 bases). V was clipped by 3 bases and J by 4 bases, with 12 bases between them. The germline V gene has CDR1 SNHLY and CDR2 FYNNEI. This CDR3 contains 14 residues. CDR3 sequence reads: CASSDQGGGYGYTF. The CDR3, as DNA: TGTGCCAGCAGTGACCAAGGGGGTGGCTATGGCTACACCTTC.